This TCR beta chain was identified in a study of a mutant IDH1 vaccine in newly diagnosed glioma. Regarding the study as a whole: No link was apparently found between pseudoprogression and changes in top peripheral T cell clonotypes. Vaccine-induced responses were seen in approximately 93% of patients, spanning several MHC alleles.

The time point was: week 47, end of study. One vaccine dose held 300 ug of mutant IDH1 20-mer peptide and came with topical imiquimod. Across weeks 1, 3, 5, 7, 11, 15, 19 and 23, patients received a vaccination each time, eight in all. Profiling relied on immunoSEQ multiplex PCR, and the TCRdb table lists in-frame clones only, not all of them. The repertoire has about 54,000 clones, under 85% of them found once; the top ten carry around 3.5%. About this clone itself: Antigen specificity is unknown.

The CDR3 runs 14 residues. The V and J ends lost 7 bases and 2 bases respectively, with 14 bases between them. Germline V gene lookup returns CDR1 MNHEY and CDR2 SVGAGI. The sequenced sample was PBMCs, obtained from a glioma patient whose treatment included an IDH1 peptide vaccine. The chain carries TRBV6-5 and TRBJ1-2; D is undetermined. The TCR comes from a woman between 45 and 65 years old with glioma. CDR3 DNA sequence: TGTGCCAGCACCCAATCTCGGGTGAACTATGGCTACACCTTC. Translation: CASTQSRVNYGYTF.